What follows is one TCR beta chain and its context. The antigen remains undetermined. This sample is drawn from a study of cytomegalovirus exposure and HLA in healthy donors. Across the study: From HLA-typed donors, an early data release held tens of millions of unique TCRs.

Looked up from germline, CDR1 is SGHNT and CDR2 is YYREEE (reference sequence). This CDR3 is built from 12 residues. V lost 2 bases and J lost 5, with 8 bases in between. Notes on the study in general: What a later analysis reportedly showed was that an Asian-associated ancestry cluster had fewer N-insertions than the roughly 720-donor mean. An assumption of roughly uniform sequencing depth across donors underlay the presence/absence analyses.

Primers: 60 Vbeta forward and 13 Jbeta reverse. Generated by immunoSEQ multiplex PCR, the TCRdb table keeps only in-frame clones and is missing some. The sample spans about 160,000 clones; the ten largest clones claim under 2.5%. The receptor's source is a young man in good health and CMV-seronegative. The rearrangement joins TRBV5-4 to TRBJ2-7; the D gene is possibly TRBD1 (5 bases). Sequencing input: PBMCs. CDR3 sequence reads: CASSFVDNEQYF. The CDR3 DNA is TGTGCCAGCAGCTTCGTGGACAACGAGCAGTACTTC.